The entry below describes one T cell receptor (beta chain). The table came from immunoSEQ multiplex PCR; TCRdb's copy has only in-frame clones and leaves some out. Of over 150,000 clones listed, 94% are singletons. The germline V gene has CDR1 MNHEY and CDR2 SMNVEV (reference sequence). This CDR3 has 11 amino acids. V lost 6 bases to trimming and J lost 7 bases, with 7 bases between them. The data originate from a study of control samples from healthy donors and cancer patients. Sequenced input: blood. The chain recombines TRBV27 with TRBJ2-1; D call uncertain. This sequence originates from a woman younger than 35 in good health. The CDR3 DNA follows: TGTGCCAGCAGCGACACTAATGAGCAGTTCTTC. Its translation: CASSDTNEQFF.